The 30 T cell receptor beta chains below come from one sample, sequenced in a study of shared clonotypes between healthy human individuals. Sequencing used immunoSEQ multiplex PCR; TCRdb keeps in-frame clones, though not all of them. The repertoire has just over 2,000,000 clones, 95% of them found once; the top ten carry 0.13%. Sequenced material: naive CD4+ T cells sorted from blood. Subset meaning: CD45RA+ positively selected. These receptor sequences come from a young man in good health.

Turning to this clone: Other DNA sequences from this sample encode an identical CDR3 as well. The chain joins TRBV19 to TRBJ1-5; the D is unclear. CDR1 and CDR2 (germline): LNHDA, SQIVND (reference sequence). Between the trimmed V and J ends, which lost 3 bases and 3 bases, there was a span of 9 bases. The CDR3 has 14 residues. DNA for the CDR3: TGTGCCAGTAGTATTTATGGGTCCAATCAGCCCCAGCATTTT. Its translation is CASSIYGSNQPQHF.

The gene calls are TRBV5-4 and TRBJ1-3; perhaps TRBD1 as D (5 bases). The CDR3 has 16 amino acids. V lost 1 base, J lost 0 bases, and 11 bases lay in between. In germline, CDR1 is SGHNT, CDR2 YYREEE (reference sequence). The CDR3 DNA is TGTGCCAGCAGCTTGACCCTGGGGGACTCTGGAAACACCATATATTTT. This gives the protein CASSLTLGDSGNTIYF. The full variable domain, its missing parts supplied by reference TRBV5-4 and TRBJ1-3, is ETGVTQSPTHLIKTRGQQVTLRCSSQSGHNTVSWYQQALGQGPQFIFQYYREEENGRGNFPPRFSGLQFPNYSSELNVNALELDDSALYLCASSLTLGDSGNTIYFGEGSWLTVV.

The CDR3 coding sequence is TGTGCCAGCAGTTCTCTGGGGGACGAGCAGTACTTC. Translation gives CASSSLGDEQYF. This sequence joins TRBV6-5 and TRBJ2-7; either TRBD1 or TRBD2 may fit D (5 bases each). CDR3 length: 12 residues. Trimming stripped 4 bases from V and 5 bases from J, with 9 bases between. The germline CDR1 and CDR2 sequences are MNHEY and SVGAGI.

The chain recombines TRBV18 with TRBJ2-7, with 11 nucleotides matching TRBD2. With V trimmed by 3 bases and J by 0 bases, 7 bases remained unmatched. Germline-derived CDR1 and CDR2 are KGHSH and LQKENI. This CDR3 spans 17 amino acids. CDR3 amino acids: CASSPGTSGSSSYEQYF. For the CDR3, the DNA is TGTGCCAGCTCACCTGGCACTAGCGGGAGTTCCTCCTACGAGCAGTACTTC.

V gene TRBV20-1 combines with J gene TRBJ2-7, with a weak D call TRBD1 (5 bases). The CDR3 consists of 11 residues. Trimming took 6 bases from V and 6 from J, leaving 12 bases between them. The V gene's germline CDR1 is DFQATT and CDR2 SNEGSKA (reference sequence). Here the CDR3 reads CSAAGIREQYF. The CDR3 DNA sequence: TGCAGTGCCGCAGGGATTCGCGAGCAGTACTTC.

J is TRBJ2-1 and V is TRBV9; TRBD2 matches 8 bases. The ends lost 0 bases at V and 4 bases at J; junction bases unmatched: 3. CDR1 SGDLS and CDR2 YYNGEE come from the germline V gene. The CDR3 extends over 15 amino acids. The CDR3 DNA sequence: TGTGCCAGCAGCGTAGGTAGCGGGGAGTACAATGAGCAGTTCTTC. Its translation is CASSVGSGEYNEQFF.

About this clone itself: Distinct nucleotide sequences in the sample also encode this CDR3. The CDR3 protein is CASSLGRNQPQHF. In nucleotides, the CDR3 is TGTGCCAGCAGCTTGGGACGTAATCAGCCCCAGCATTTT. This rearrangement joins TRBV11-2 to TRBJ1-5, with D possibly matching TRBD1 (5 bases). Germline CDR1 and CDR2: SGHAT and FQNNGV. Trimming cost V 3 bases and J 4 bases, with 7 bases left between them. The CDR3 sequence is 13 residues long.

V and J are TRBV28 and TRBJ2-5; weak D call: TRBD2 (6 bases). V gave up 8 bases and J gave up 2 bases, with 18 bases separating them. The CDR3 runs 15 residues. From germline, CDR1 is MDHEN and CDR2 SYDVKM. CDR3 sequence: CASGTQLGLQETQYF. Here the CDR3 DNA reads TGTGCCAGCGGGACTCAGTTGGGTCTGCAAGAGACCCAGTACTTC.

V is TRBV30 and J is TRBJ2-7; 12 bases map to TRBD2. The CDR3 totals 14 residues. CDR1 and CDR2 (germline): GTSNPN, SVGIG (reference sequence). The V and J ends lost 4 bases and 3 bases, in that order; junction bases with no gene match: 4. The CDR3, as DNA: TGTGCCTGGAAGAGGACTAGCGGGAACTACGAGCAGTACTTC. The encoded protein is CAWKRTSGNYEQYF.

The chain carries TRBV10-3 and TRBJ1-5, with TRBD1 identical over 8 bases. The germline V gene encodes CDR1 ENHRY and CDR2 SYGVKD. The CDR3 loop spans 15 amino acids. After removal of 2 bases from V and 6 bases from J, the junction contained 6 bases not matched to a gene. CDR3 protein: CAISERTGFSQPQHF. Written as DNA, the CDR3 is TGTGCCATCAGTGAGAGGACAGGGTTTAGTCAGCCCCAGCATTTT.

The V and J genes are TRBV19 and TRBJ2-7, with D perhaps TRBD2 (6 bases). This CDR3 has 13 residues. Between the trimmed V and J ends, which lost 5 bases and 3 bases, there was a span of 11 bases. Germline V lookup: CDR1 LNHDA, CDR2 SQIVND (reference sequence). This CDR3 reads CASSRLVGYEQYF. CDR3 sequence (DNA): TGTGCCAGTAGTCGACTAGTTGGCTACGAGCAGTACTTC.

The J gene is TRBJ2-3, the V gene TRBV10-3, with D perhaps being TRBD1 or TRBD2 (5 bases each). Trimming took 6 bases from V and 6 from J, leaving 19 bases between them. Germline CDR1 and CDR2: ENHRY and SYGVKD. There are 15 residues in the CDR3. The CDR3 nucleotides read TGTGCCATCAGCCCGGGACGCTTAGAGGGGGATACGCAGTATTTT. Residues: CAISPGRLEGDTQYF.

The V gene is TRBV18, the J gene TRBJ1-1, with TRBD1 matching over 7 bases. Losses at the gene ends were 8 bases for V and 1 base for J; bases not matched to a gene: 4. There are 13 residues in the CDR3. The germline V gene has CDR1 KGHSH and CDR2 LQKENI. CDR3 DNA: TGTGCCAGCGCCAGACAGGGGAACACTGAAGCTTTCTTT. Translation: CASARQGNTEAFF.

The genes are TRBV11-2 and TRBJ1-6; weak D call: TRBD1 (5 bases). Trimming cost V 3 bases and J 4 bases, with 10 bases left between them. Germline V gene sequence: CDR1 SGHAT, CDR2 FQNNGV. CDR3 length: 15 residues. CDR3 amino acids: CASSLGQQYNSPLHF. The DNA for the CDR3 is TGTGCCAGCAGCTTGGGGCAGCAATATAATTCACCCCTCCACTTT.

J is TRBJ1-4 and V is TRBV7-9; no firm D call. V shed 3 bases and J shed 5 bases, with 19 bases lying between them. The germline V gene has CDR1 SEHNR and CDR2 FQNEAQ (reference sequence). The CDR3 extends over 17 amino acids. In DNA form, the CDR3 reads TGTGCCAGCAGCTTCGTCGGTTCGGGGAACGGGAATGAAAAACTGTTTTTT. This codes for CASSFVGSGNGNEKLFF.

The CDR3 is CASSPDSIAKNIQYF. The CDR3 nucleotides are TGTGCCAGCAGCCCAGACAGTATAGCCAAAAACATTCAGTACTTC. This rearrangement joins TRBV6-5 to TRBJ2-4, with D tentatively TRBD1 (5 bases). CDR3 size: 15 residues. The V end lost 6 bases, the J end lost 0 bases, and 12 bases lay between the germline ends. The V gene's germline CDR1 is MNHEY and CDR2 SVGAGI.

V is TRBV4-1 and J is TRBJ1-5, with 9 bases aligning to TRBD1. Trimming took 3 bases from V and 3 from J; bases not matched to a gene: 9. This CDR3 has 17 residues. Germline values: CDR1 MGHRA, CDR2 YSYEKL. CDR3 protein: CASSQAYRGPNNQPQHF. CDR3 bases: TGCGCCAGCAGCCAGGCCTACAGGGGGCCAAACAATCAGCCCCAGCATTTT.

The chain employs TRBV9 and TRBJ2-7; D possibly corresponds to TRBD1 (6 bases). The CDR3 runs to 16 residues. Germline CDR1 is SGDLS and CDR2 is YYNGEE. V lost 0 bases and J lost 2, with 15 bases in between. CDR3 loop: CASSVAADRFTYEQYF. The CDR3 DNA reads TGTGCCAGCAGCGTAGCCGCAGACAGGTTTACCTACGAGCAGTACTTC.

This chain links TRBV4-3 with TRBJ2-7; D ambiguous. Germline V gene data show CDR1 as LGHNA and CDR2 as YSLEER. The CDR3 is 15 residues long. Trimming took off 4 bases at V and 3 bases at J, with 16 bases between the two ends. CDR3 nucleotides: TGCGCCAGCAGCCTCGATAGGGCGTCTCTCTACGAGCAGTACTTC. It encodes CASSLDRASLYEQYF.

About this clone: Other DNA sequences in this specimen translate into the identical CDR3. J is TRBJ2-7 and V is TRBV30; 7 bases are a match to TRBD1. Germline V gene sequence: CDR1 GTSNPN, CDR2 SVGIG (reference sequence). Trimming at V came to 1 base and at J to 3 bases, leaving 0 bases not matched to a gene. This CDR3 is 12 amino acids long. CDR3 in DNA: TGTGCCTGGAGTGGACAGGGCTACGAGCAGTACTTC. As protein: CAWSGQGYEQYF.

This chain connects TRBV9 to TRBJ1-2, with TRBD1 identical over 9 bases. The trim removed 0 bases at V and 7 bases at J, leaving 7 bases unmatched. The CDR3 extends over 15 amino acids. Germline V gene data show CDR1 as SGDLS and CDR2 as YYNGEE. CDR3 amino acids: CASSVGGGQGRGYTF. CDR3 coding DNA: TGTGCCAGCAGCGTAGGAGGGGGACAGGGCCGTGGCTACACCTTC.

This clone was seen only once. The V and J genes are TRBV21-1 and TRBJ2-4; the D call in the table, TRBD2, was not verified against the DNA. TRBV21-1 is described as a pseudogene. This CDR3 spans 15 amino acids. The CDR3 spells CASSQTGGAGNIQYF. The CDR3 coding sequence is TGTGCCAGCAGCCAAACGGGAGGTGCAGGAAACATTCAGTACTTC.

To note about this clone: Other DNA sequences in the sample encode the same CDR3. The rearrangement joins TRBV18 to TRBJ1-5; 8 bases match TRBD1. Trimming removed 6 bases from V and 4 bases from J; junction bases left unmatched: 8. This CDR3 spans 15 amino acids. The germline V gene encodes CDR1 KGHSH and CDR2 LQKENI. The CDR3 loop reads CASSPGQGPNQPQHF. DNA of the CDR3: TGTGCCAGCTCGCCCGGACAGGGACCTAATCAGCCCCAGCATTTT.

The chain employs TRBV5-4 and TRBJ2-5; TRBD2 agrees at 7 bases. Germline CDR1 is SGHNT and CDR2 is YYREEE (reference sequence). There are 15 residues in the CDR3. The junction had 6 bases not matched to a gene; V was cut back by 1 base and J by 3 bases. The CDR3 nucleotides are TGTGCCAGCAGCTTGCGTGGCGGGGGTGAAGAGACCCAGTACTTC. Protein: CASSLRGGGEETQYF.

This clone has a single count. The chain has TRBV27 and TRBJ2-5; D is unresolved. CDR3 length equals 17 residues. Germline-derived CDR1 and CDR2 are MNHEY and SMNVEV (reference sequence). Trimming shortened V by 2 bases and J by 1 base, and 17 bases separated the two germline ends. Here the CDR3 DNA reads TGTGCCAGCAGTTTAAATAGGCGCTTGTCGGGCCAAGAGACCCAGTACTTC. Its protein is CASSLNRRLSGQETQYF.

This clone appeared once. This chain uses TRBV4-1 with TRBJ1-1, with TRBD1 matching over 9 bases. The J segment lost 6 bases and the V segment lost 4 bases, leaving 6 bases of the junction unmatched. CDR1 and CDR2 (germline): MGHRA, YSYEKL. The CDR3 length is 14 residues. CDR3 loop: CASSRGDRDSEAFF. CDR3 nucleotides: TGCGCCAGCAGCCGGGGGGACAGGGATTCTGAAGCTTTCTTT.

This rearrangement joins TRBV10-3 to TRBJ2-3; D is uncertain. The CDR3 length is 12 residues. CDR1 and CDR2 from the germline V gene are ENHRY and SYGVKD. The germline V and J ends were trimmed by 6 bases and 1 base, with 5 bases remaining between them. CDR3 residues: CAIRAGTDTQYF. The DNA for the CDR3 is TGTGCCATCAGGGCAGGCACAGATACGCAGTATTTT.

The chain combines TRBV18 with TRBJ2-5; D remains unclear. This CDR3 is 14 amino acids long. Between the trimmed V and J ends, which lost 0 bases and 5 bases, there was a span of 10 bases. Germline values: CDR1 KGHSH, CDR2 LQKENI. The CDR3 is CASSPPARIETQYF. The CDR3 coding sequence is TGTGCCAGCTCACCACCAGCGCGGATTGAGACCCAGTACTTC.

A word on this clone: The sample carries other DNA sequences with the same CDR3. The CDR3, as DNA: TGTGCCAGCAGTGCTCAGGGAGATAGCAATCAGCCCCAGCATTTT. Amino acids: CASSAQGDSNQPQHF. The V call is TRBV2, the J call TRBJ1-5, with D possibly being TRBD1 (5 bases). The CDR3 spans 15 residues. Trimming took off 4 bases at V and 0 bases at J, with 10 bases between the two ends. Germline V gives CDR1 SNHLY, CDR2 FYNNEI.

For this clone: This sample also contains other DNA sequences that code for the same CDR3. DNA for the CDR3: TGTGCCATCAGTGAGTCGGGCTCGAATGAAAAACTGTTTTTT. Protein product: CAISESGSNEKLFF. The chain combines TRBV10-3 with TRBJ1-4; D unclear. Trimming cost V 0 bases and J 5 bases, with 7 bases left between them. This CDR3 is 14 amino acids long. The germline CDR1 and CDR2 sequences are ENHRY and SYGVKD.